Presented here are 27 T cell receptor beta chains from one specimen sequenced in a study of CD8+ T cells in alopecia areata (dated by TCRdb to the late 2010s). Cells from pooled mouse cutaneous lymph nodes were stained for CD4, CD8alpha, NKG2D, NKG2ACE and other markers and then sorted on a BD Influx. Library method: the immunoSEQ multiplex PCR assay. For TCR sequencing, RNA was extracted from every sample and reverse transcribed into cDNA to serve as template. TCRdb retrieved this table from immuneACCESS and kept in-frame rearrangements only. Not all clones are present; in checked studies, unresolved V genes account for under half, and no reason is known for the remainder. This sample contains around 300,000 clones, none of which is a singleton. The top ten hold roughly 1.2% of the sample. Sequenced sample: CD4+ T cells sorted from a lymph node. These receptors were collected from a C3H/HeJ mouse with alopecia areata. Members of this strain share the MHC haplotype H2-k.

About this clone: Gene names refer to mouse genes. Read sequence stops 3 residues before the CDR3 end, and the germline J gene provides the missing end. This chain connects TRBV19 to TRBJ1-6; D unresolved. TRBJ1-6 is an ORF, and what it does is uncertain. The CDR3 has 14 residues. Per the germline V gene, CDR1 is FNHDT and CDR2 is SITEND (reference sequence). V gave up 4 bases and J gave up 0 bases, with 5 bases separating them. The part of the CDR3 DNA that was read is TGTGCCAGCAGTCAGGTTTCCTATAATTCGCCC. This translates into CASSQVSYNSP. The CDR3 in its entirety is CASSQVSYNSPLYF.

This clone was seen only a few times. A much larger clone differs from this one at a single base, so this may be a read error. Each gene name is a mouse one. The CDR3 extends 4 residues past the end of the read, so its final part is completed from the germline J gene. The chain has TRBV19 and TRBJ1-2, with D possibly TRBD1 on 5 matching bases. The CDR3 is 14 residues long. From germline, CDR1 is FNHDT and CDR2 SITEND (reference sequence). V lost 4 bases to trimming and J lost 0 bases, with 10 bases between them. The DNA read from the CDR3 is TGTGCCAGCAGTGAGCAGGGAGCAAACTCC. Protein: CASSEQGANS. The whole CDR3 protein reads CASSEQGANSDYTF.

Only a few counts were recorded for this clone. Gene names and germline refer to mouse. The missing CDR3 end, 4 residues past where the read stops, is filled in from the germline J gene. This chain connects TRBV17 to TRBJ1-2; 9 nucleotides agree with TRBD1. The CDR3 spans 12 residues. Germline lookup yields CDR1 MNHDT and CDR2 YYDKIL. The part of the CDR3 DNA that was read is TGTGCTAGCAGGGGGACAGGGCCC. It codes for CASRGTGP. The full CDR3 reads CASRGTGPDYTF.

Note on this clone: Gene names are the mouse ones. The CDR3 extends 4 residues past the end of the read, so its final part is completed from the germline J gene. The chain joins TRBV19 to TRBJ2-7, with TRBD2 matching 9 bases. Germline V gene lookup returns CDR1 FNHDT and CDR2 SITEND (reference sequence). The V and J ends lost 2 bases and 0 bases, in that order; junction bases with no gene match: 6. The CDR3 sequence is 16 residues long. CDR3 bases read: TGTGCCAGCAGTATGAGCTGGGGGGGTAGCTCCTAT. Protein product: CASSMSWGGSSY. The CDR3 in full is CASSMSWGGSSYEQYF.

Points on this clone: These gene names are mouse names. Read data end 4 residues before the CDR3 end; the end is taken from the germline J gene. The rearrangement joins TRBV1 to TRBJ2-1, with D perhaps matching TRBD2 (7 bases). The V gene lost 1 base and the J gene lost 2 bases, with 9 bases spanning the gap. The CDR3 spans 15 residues. Germline values: CDR1 NSQYPW, CDR2 LRSPGD (reference sequence). The CDR3 bases that were read are TGCACCTGCAGTGCAGCTGGGGGCTACTATGCT. Its translation is CTCSAAGGYYA. The CDR3 reads in full as CTCSAAGGYYAEQFF.

Worth noting for this clone: Gene names and germline match the mouse. Read sequence stops 4 residues before the CDR3 end, and the germline J gene provides the missing end. This chain links TRBV17 with TRBJ2-1; 9 nucleotides align to TRBD2. The CDR3 runs 15 residues. J gave up 3 bases and V 3 bases, and 3 bases lay outside the gene matches. Germline V gives CDR1 MNHDT, CDR2 YYDKIL. CDR3 DNA (partial): TGTGCTAGCAGTAGCCTGGGGGGGTCCTATGCT. Its protein is CASSSLGGSYA. Given in full, the CDR3 is CASSSLGGSYAEQFF.

This clone was seen more than once but under ten times. Gene names are the mouse ones. Coverage ceases 4 residues before the CDR3 finishes, and the germline J gene fills in the end. The chain joins TRBV13-1 to TRBJ2-7; maybe TRBD1 (5 bases). The V end lost 0 bases, the J end lost 1 base, and 11 bases lay between the germline ends. This CDR3 has 15 amino acids. CDR1 NSHNY and CDR2 SYGAGN come from the germline V gene. The DNA read from the CDR3 is TGTGCCAGCAGTGATGACCAGGGTACATCCTAT. It translates to CASSDDQGTSY. The entire CDR3 is CASSDDQGTSYEQYF.

Turning to this clone: Any gene name here is a mouse gene name. The CDR3 end lies 4 residues beyond the end of the read and is filled in from the germline J gene. This chain joins TRBV1 and TRBJ2-2; tentatively, D is TRBD1 (6 bases). Per the germline V gene, CDR1 is NSQYPW and CDR2 is LRSPGD (reference sequence). The CDR3 is 15 amino acids. Trimming removed 0 bases from V and 2 bases from J, with 7 bases in between. This CDR3 reads CTCSADGQNTGQLYF. The CDR3 DNA, read in part, is TGCACCTGCAGTGCAGACGGACAGAACACCGGG.

This clone turned up a few times. The genes and germline here are from mouse. CDR3 DNA (partial): TGTGCCAGCAGTGCCCTGACAGGGGGCAACACCGGG. The encoded protein is CASSALTGGNTG. The whole CDR3 protein reads CASSALTGGNTGQLYF. The chain uses TRBV13-1 and TRBJ2-2; 10 bases are a match to TRBD1. The read is 4 residues too short to cover the CDR3 end, so that end is filled in from the germline J gene. The germline CDR1 and CDR2 sequences are NSHNY and SYGAGN. J gave up 2 bases and V 3 bases, and 4 bases lay outside the gene matches. The CDR3 has 16 residues.

As to this clone: Gene labels here are mouse ones. Read coverage stops 4 residues before the CDR3 terminus; the germline J gene supplies the remainder. J is TRBJ2-7 and V is TRBV1; possibly TRBD1 for D (6 bases). CDR1 is NSQYPW, CDR2 LRSPGD, per germline (reference sequence). The CDR3 length is 14 residues. Trimming pared 1 base from V and 3 bases from J, leaving 10 bases between. CDR3 sequence: CTCSAAGALYEQYF. The CDR3 bases that were read are TGCACCTGCAGTGCAGCAGGGGCCCTCTAT.

Turning to this clone: Gene names and germline match the mouse. The read ends 4 residues before the CDR3 terminus; that terminus is restored from the germline J gene. This chain uses TRBV13-2 with TRBJ2-3, with 11 bases fitting TRBD2. CDR3 length: 15 residues. Germline values: CDR1 NNHNN, CDR2 SYGAGS (reference sequence). Losses at the gene ends were 6 bases for V and 1 base for J; bases not matched to a gene: 4. CDR3 loop: CASAPTGGGAETLYF. CDR3 DNA, as far as it was read: TGTGCCAGCGCCCCGACTGGGGGGGGTGCAGAA.

This clone has more than one count but fewer than ten. Any gene name here is a mouse gene name. The CDR3 end falls 4 residues outside the read, so it is completed with the germline J gene. The chain has TRBV13-1 and TRBJ2-1; 14 bases fit TRBD2. V gave up 8 bases and J gave up 3 bases; unmatched junction bases: 7. This CDR3 is built from 16 residues. CDR1 is NSHNY and CDR2 is SYGAGN in the germline V gene. The sequenced CDR3 bases are TGTGCCAGTGGGACTGGGGGGGCGCTGAGCTATGCT. Protein product: CASGTGGALSYA. The full CDR3 reads CASGTGGALSYAEQFF.

There are a few counts of this clone. Here the gene names and germline are mouse. The read ends 4 residues early relative to the CDR3; the germline J gene fills the gap. This chain links TRBV29 with TRBJ2-3; possibly TRBD2 for D (6 bases). Trimming stripped 6 bases from V and 0 bases from J, with 10 bases between. The CDR3 is 14 residues long. CDR1 is MSHET and CDR2 is SYDVDS in the germline V gene. The sequenced CDR3 bases are TGTGCTAGCAGCCGGGGGACTAGTGCAGAA. Protein sequence: CASSRGTSAE. The complete CDR3 sequence is CASSRGTSAETLYF. The full variable domain, in which reference TRBV29 and TRBJ2-3 provide the parts outside the CDR3, is DMKVTQMPRYLIKRMGENVLLECGQDMSHETMYWYRQDPGLGLQLIYISYDVDSNSEGDIPKGYRVSRKKREHFSLILDSAKTNQTSVYFCASSRGTSAETLYFGSGTRLTVL.

As concerns this clone: Gene names refer to mouse genes. The CDR3 goes on 4 residues after the read ends, and that part is filled in from the germline J gene. This sequence joins TRBV19 and TRBJ2-1, with 8 bases aligning to TRBD2. With V trimmed by 6 bases and J by 3 bases, 2 bases remained unmatched. Germline V CDR1 and CDR2: FNHDT, SITEND (reference sequence). The CDR3 contains 13 residues. The covered CDR3 bases are TGTGCCAGCATTCTGGGGGGCTATGCT. Its translation is CASILGGYA. The CDR3 as a whole reads CASILGGYAEQFF.

On this clone: The gene names here belong to mouse. The read comes to an end 4 residues before the CDR3 does, leaving the germline J gene to fill in the end. Different DNA sequences within this sample yield the same CDR3. This chain connects TRBV13-2 to TRBJ2-5; the match to TRBD2 covers 7 bases. Unmatched junction bases numbered 3, after V lost 0 bases and J lost 2 bases. This CDR3 comprises 15 residues. Germline V lookup: CDR1 NNHNN, CDR2 SYGAGS (reference sequence). CDR3 DNA, as far as it was read: TGTGCCAGCGGTGATGCTCCTGGGGGCCAAGAC. Translated, it gives CASGDAPGGQD. The entire CDR3 reads CASGDAPGGQDTQYF.

In regard to this clone: The gene names given are mouse names. The read ends 4 residues early relative to the CDR3; the germline J gene fills the gap. The chain uses TRBV13-1 and TRBJ2-7; 10 bases fit TRBD2. The germline CDR1 and CDR2 sequences are NSHNY and SYGAGN. V shed 5 bases, J shed 0 bases, and the junction held 8 bases outside the gene matches. The CDR3 covers 16 residues. CDR3 loop: CASSVGLGALSYEQYF. The CDR3 DNA, read in part, is TGTGCCAGCAGCGTTGGACTGGGGGCCCTCTCCTAT.

This clone appeared a few times. Genes here carry mouse names. Coverage ceases 4 residues before the CDR3 finishes, and the germline J gene fills in the end. The chain couples TRBV5 to TRBJ2-7; D may be TRBD1 (5 bases). This CDR3 spans 13 amino acids. Germline V gene data show CDR1 as LGHNA and CDR2 as YNLKQL (reference sequence). Partial CDR3 DNA: TGTGCCAGCAGCCAAGCAGGGTTTTAT. This gives the protein CASSQAGFY. The entire CDR3 is CASSQAGFYEQYF.

Notes on this clone: Each gene name is a mouse one. The CDR3 end is not reached by the read, which stops 4 residues before it; the germline J gene fills it in. The chain couples TRBV13-1 to TRBJ2-2, with TRBD2 matching over 9 bases. The CDR3 consists of 16 residues. V dropped 3 bases and J dropped 5; count of bases not matched to a gene: 8. The germline CDR1 and CDR2 sequences are NSHNY and SYGAGN. CDR3 sequence reads: CASSGDWGLGTGQLYF. The DNA read from the CDR3 is TGTGCCAGCAGTGGTGACTGGGGGCTCGGGACCGGG.

Comments on this clone: Gene names are the mouse ones. The missing CDR3 end, 4 residues past where the read stops, is filled in from the germline J gene. The chain uses TRBV4 and TRBJ2-1; D is possibly TRBD2 (7 bases). Germline CDR1 and CDR2: LGHDT and YNNKQL (reference sequence). This CDR3 comprises 14 residues. The sequenced part of the CDR3 DNA is TGTGCCAGCAGCTGGGGGGCGCAGGGGGCT. This translates into CASSWGAQGA. The full CDR3 is CASSWGAQGAEQFF. Based on the CDR3 plus reference TRBV4 and TRBJ2-1, the full variable domain is ETAVFQTPNYHVTQVGNEVSFNCKQTLGHDTMYWYKQDSKKLLKIMFSYNNKQLIVNETVPRRFSPQSSDKAHLNLRIKSVEPEDSAVYLCASSWGAQGAEQFFGPGTRLTVL.

This clone appeared a few times. Gene and germline names: mouse. The read falls 4 residues short of the CDR3 end, and the missing part is taken from the germline J gene. The J gene is TRBJ2-5, the V gene TRBV13-1, with 7 bases that match TRBD2. CDR1 NSHNY and CDR2 SYGAGN come from the germline V gene. CDR3 length: 14 amino acids. The CDR3 loop reads CASSDSTGEDTQYF. Incomplete CDR3 DNA: TGTGCCAGCAGTGATAGCACTGGGGAAGAC.

This clone has only a few counts. The germline and genes are mouse ones. The sequenced fragment ends 4 residues before the CDR3 boundary, so the rest is inferred from the germline J gene. Within the sample, other DNA sequences also encode this same CDR3. This chain links TRBV1 with TRBJ1-1; possible D gene TRBD1, 6 bases. Trimming removed 3 bases from V and 4 bases from J, with 12 bases in between. There are 14 residues in the CDR3. Germline CDR1 reads NSQYPW; CDR2 reads LRSPGD (reference sequence). CDR3 sequence reads: CTCSASGEGTEVFF. Partial CDR3 DNA: TGCACCTGCAGTGCGTCAGGGGAAGGCACA. Supplemented by reference TRBV1 and TRBJ1-1, the full variable domain reads VTLLEQNPRWRLVPRGQAVNLRCILKNSQYPWMSWYQQDLQKQLQWLFTLRSPGDKEVKSLPGADYLATRVTDTELRLQVANMSQGRTLYCTCSASGEGTEVFFGKGTRLTVV.

This clone has just a few counts. Germline and genes: mouse. The CDR3 end lies 4 residues beyond the end of the read and is filled in from the germline J gene. This chain uses TRBV31 with TRBJ2-3; 7 positions match TRBD1. The germline V gene has CDR1 GKSSPN and CDR2 SITVG. This CDR3 has 13 amino acids. Trimming took 8 bases from V and 2 from J; bases not matched to a gene: 7. The CDR3 reads CAHNRGTAETLYF. The part of the CDR3 DNA that was read is TGTGCCCACAACAGGGGAACTGCAGAA.

Points on this clone: Gene names and germline refer to mouse. The read ends 4 residues before the CDR3 terminus; that terminus is restored from the germline J gene. The V and J genes are TRBV13-1 and TRBJ2-3, with a weak D call TRBD1 (7 bases). Deletions cut 4 bases from V and 0 bases from J, with 9 bases between. Germline-derived CDR1 and CDR2 are NSHNY and SYGAGN. The CDR3 runs 14 residues. CDR3 bases read: TGTGCCAGCAGTCCAGGGGGGAGTGCAGAA. Translated: CASSPGGSAE. The entire CDR3 protein reads CASSPGGSAETLYF.

The table lists this clone with a few counts. Gene and germline names: mouse. The sequence runs out 4 residues before the end of the CDR3; the remainder is reconstructed from the germline J gene. Other nucleotide sequences from this sample produce the same CDR3. The gene calls are TRBV13-1 and TRBJ2-1; 11 bases are a match to TRBD2. The germline V gene encodes CDR1 NSHNY and CDR2 SYGAGN. With 5 bases clipped from V and 6 bases from J, the junction kept 7 bases outside the gene matches. This CDR3 has 15 residues. CDR3 DNA, as far as it was read: TGTGCCAGCAGCCCCACTGGGGGGGCGCTTGCT. This gives the protein CASSPTGGALA. The CDR3 in its entirety is CASSPTGGALAEQFF.

This clone was observed at least ten times. Genes and germline come from the mouse. The read stops 4 residues short of the end of the CDR3; the missing end is completed from the germline J gene. This chain connects TRBV17 to TRBJ2-3; tentative D call: TRBD1 (5 bases). V lost 5 bases and J 0 bases, leaving 12 bases between the germline ends. The CDR3 spans 15 residues. The germline CDR1 and CDR2 sequences are MNHDT and YYDKIL. The CDR3 bases that were read are TGTGCTAGCAGTCCTGACAGCTCTAGTGCAGAA. The encoded protein is CASSPDSSSAE. The complete CDR3 sequence is CASSPDSSSAETLYF.

Comments on this clone: The genes and germline here are from mouse. The read falls 4 residues short of the CDR3 end, and the missing part is taken from the germline J gene. V gene TRBV19 combines with J gene TRBJ2-3, with 9 bases aligning to TRBD2. The trim removed 7 bases at V and 0 bases at J, leaving 9 bases unmatched. Germline CDR1 is FNHDT and CDR2 is SITEND (reference sequence). This CDR3 spans 16 amino acids. The sequenced part of the CDR3 DNA is TGTGCCAGCGGGAGACTGGGGGCACCTAGTGCAGAA. It encodes CASGRLGAPSAE. The complete CDR3 sequence is CASGRLGAPSAETLYF.

Comments on this clone: Germline and genes: mouse. The read is 4 residues too short to cover the CDR3 end, so that end is filled in from the germline J gene. The chain uses TRBV1 and TRBJ2-3, with D maybe TRBD2 (6 bases). V shed 3 bases and J shed 0 bases, with 10 bases lying between them. The CDR3 loop spans 15 amino acids. From germline, CDR1 is NSQYPW and CDR2 LRSPGD (reference sequence). Incomplete CDR3 DNA: TGCACCTGCAGTGCGGAGGGGACTAGTGCAGAA. This sequence encodes CTCSAEGTSAE. In full, the CDR3 is CTCSAEGTSAETLYF.